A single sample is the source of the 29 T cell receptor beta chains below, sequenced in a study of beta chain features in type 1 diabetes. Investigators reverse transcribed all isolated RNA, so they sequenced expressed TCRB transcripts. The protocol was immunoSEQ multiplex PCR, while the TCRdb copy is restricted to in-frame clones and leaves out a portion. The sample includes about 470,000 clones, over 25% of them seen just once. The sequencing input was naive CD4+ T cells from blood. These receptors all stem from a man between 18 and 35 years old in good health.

DNA of the CDR3: TGTGCCGCTCTCGGGGCAGGGTCGAACACTGAAGCTTTCTTT. The encoded protein is CAALGAGSNTEAFF. The chain is built from TRBV7-9 and TRBJ1-1; weak D call: TRBD1 (5 bases). The CDR3 has 14 residues. Looked up from germline, CDR1 is SEHNR and CDR2 is FQNEAQ (reference sequence). Trimming removed 11 bases from V and 1 base from J, with 17 bases in between. Full variable domain (outside the CDR3, taken from reference TRBV7-9 and TRBJ1-1): DTGVSQNPRHKITKRGQNVTFRCDPISEHNRLYWYRQTLGQGPEFLTYFQNEAQLEKSRLLSDRFSAERPKGSFSTLEIQRTEQGDSAMYLCAALGAGSNTEAFFGQGTRLTVV.

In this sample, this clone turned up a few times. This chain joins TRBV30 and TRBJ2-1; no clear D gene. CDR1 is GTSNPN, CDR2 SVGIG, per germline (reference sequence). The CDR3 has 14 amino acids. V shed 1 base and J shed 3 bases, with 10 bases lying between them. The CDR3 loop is CAWSALISYNEQFF. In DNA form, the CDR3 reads TGTGCCTGGAGTGCCCTTATAAGCTACAATGAGCAGTTCTTC.

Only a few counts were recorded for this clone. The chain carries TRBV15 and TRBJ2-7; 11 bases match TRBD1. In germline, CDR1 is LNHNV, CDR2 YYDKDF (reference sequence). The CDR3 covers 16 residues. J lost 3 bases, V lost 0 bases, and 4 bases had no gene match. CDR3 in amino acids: CATSRDRDRGVYEQYF. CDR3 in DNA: TGTGCCACCAGCAGAGACCGGGACAGGGGGGTCTACGAGCAGTACTTC.

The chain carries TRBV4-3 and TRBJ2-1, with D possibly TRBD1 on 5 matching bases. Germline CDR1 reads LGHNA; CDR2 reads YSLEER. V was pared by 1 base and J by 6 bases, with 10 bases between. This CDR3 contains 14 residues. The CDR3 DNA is TGCGCCAGCAGCCAAGTGGGGCAGTCCAATGAGCAGTTCTTC. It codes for CASSQVGQSNEQFF.

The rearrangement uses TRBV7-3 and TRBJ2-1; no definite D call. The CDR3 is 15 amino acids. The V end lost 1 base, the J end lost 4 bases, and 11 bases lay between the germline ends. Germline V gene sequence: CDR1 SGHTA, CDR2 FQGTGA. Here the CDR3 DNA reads TGTGCCAGCAGCTTAATAGGCAACAATTACAATGAGCAGTTCTTC. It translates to CASSLIGNNYNEQFF.

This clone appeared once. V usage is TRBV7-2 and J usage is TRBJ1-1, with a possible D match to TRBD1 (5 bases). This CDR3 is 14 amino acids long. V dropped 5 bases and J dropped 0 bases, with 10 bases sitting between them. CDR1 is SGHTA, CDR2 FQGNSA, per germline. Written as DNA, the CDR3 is TGTGCCAGCAGCCACTTGGGGGTGAACACTGAAGCTTTCTTT. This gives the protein CASSHLGVNTEAFF.

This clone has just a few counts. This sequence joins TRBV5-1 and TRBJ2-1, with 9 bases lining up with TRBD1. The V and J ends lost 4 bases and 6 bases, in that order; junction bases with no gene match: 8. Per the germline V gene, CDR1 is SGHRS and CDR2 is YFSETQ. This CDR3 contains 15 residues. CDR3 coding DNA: TGCGCCAGCAGCGCCTCCGGGACAGGGTTCAATGAGCAGTTCTTC. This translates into CASSASGTGFNEQFF.

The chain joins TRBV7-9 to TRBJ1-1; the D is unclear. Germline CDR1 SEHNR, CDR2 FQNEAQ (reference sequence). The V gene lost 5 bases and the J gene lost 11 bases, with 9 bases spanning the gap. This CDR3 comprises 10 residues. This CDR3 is CASSTREAFF. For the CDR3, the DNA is TGTGCCAGCAGCACCCGGGAGGCTTTCTTT. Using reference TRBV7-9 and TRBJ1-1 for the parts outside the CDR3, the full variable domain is DTGVSQNPRHKITKRGQNVTFRCDPISEHNRLYWYRQTLGQGPEFLTYFQNEAQLEKSRLLSDRFSAERPKGSFSTLEIQRTEQGDSAMYLCASSTREAFFGQGTRLTVV.

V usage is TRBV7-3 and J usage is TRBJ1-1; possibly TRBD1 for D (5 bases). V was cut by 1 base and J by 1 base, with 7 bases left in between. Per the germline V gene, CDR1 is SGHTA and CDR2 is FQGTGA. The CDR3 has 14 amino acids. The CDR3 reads CASSLIGGNTEAFF. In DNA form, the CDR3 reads TGTGCCAGCAGCTTAATTGGGGGGAACACTGAAGCTTTCTTT.

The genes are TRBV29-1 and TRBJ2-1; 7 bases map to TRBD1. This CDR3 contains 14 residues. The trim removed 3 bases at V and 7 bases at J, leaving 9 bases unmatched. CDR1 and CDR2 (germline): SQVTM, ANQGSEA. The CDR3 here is CSVDDRVDFNEQFF. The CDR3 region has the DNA TGCAGCGTTGATGACAGGGTCGATTTTAATGAGCAGTTCTTC.

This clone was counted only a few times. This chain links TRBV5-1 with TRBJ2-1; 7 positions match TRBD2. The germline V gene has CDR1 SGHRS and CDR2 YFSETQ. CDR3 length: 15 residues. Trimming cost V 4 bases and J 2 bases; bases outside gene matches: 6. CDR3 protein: CASSLSGTTYNEQFF. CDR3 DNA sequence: TGCGCCAGCAGCCTGAGCGGGACTACCTACAATGAGCAGTTCTTC.

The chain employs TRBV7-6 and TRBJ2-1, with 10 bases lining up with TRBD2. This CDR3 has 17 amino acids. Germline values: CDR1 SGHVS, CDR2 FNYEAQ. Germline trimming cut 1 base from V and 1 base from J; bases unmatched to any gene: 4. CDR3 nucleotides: TGTGCCAGCAGCTTAGGCGCGGGACTAGCGTCCTACAATGAGCAGTTCTTC. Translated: CASSLGAGLASYNEQFF.

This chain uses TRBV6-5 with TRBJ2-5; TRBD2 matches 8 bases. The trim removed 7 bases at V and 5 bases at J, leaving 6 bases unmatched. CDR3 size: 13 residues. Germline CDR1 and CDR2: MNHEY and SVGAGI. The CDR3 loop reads CASTSGRRETQYF. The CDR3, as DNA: TGTGCCAGCACCAGCGGGAGAAGGGAGACCCAGTACTTC.

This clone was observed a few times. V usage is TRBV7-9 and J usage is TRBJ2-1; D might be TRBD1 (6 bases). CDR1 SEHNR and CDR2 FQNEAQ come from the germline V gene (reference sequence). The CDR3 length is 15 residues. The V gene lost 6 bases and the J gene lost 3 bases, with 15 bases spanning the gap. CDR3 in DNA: TGTGCCAGCAGGCCCACAGGGTTAAGCTACAATGAGCAGTTCTTC. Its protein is CASRPTGLSYNEQFF.

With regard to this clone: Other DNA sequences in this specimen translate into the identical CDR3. CDR3 coding DNA: TGTGCCTGGAGTGCCGGGGCTAACTATGGCTACACCTTC. Encoded protein: CAWSAGANYGYTF. The chain recombines TRBV30 with TRBJ1-2, with no clear D. CDR1 is GTSNPN, CDR2 SVGIG, per germline (reference sequence). The V gene lost 1 base and the J gene lost 0 bases, with 6 bases spanning the gap. There are 13 residues in the CDR3.

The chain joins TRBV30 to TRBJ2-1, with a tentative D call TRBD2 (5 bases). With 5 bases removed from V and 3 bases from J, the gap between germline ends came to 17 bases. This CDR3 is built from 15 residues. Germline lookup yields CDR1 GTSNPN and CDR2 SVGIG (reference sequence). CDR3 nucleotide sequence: TGTGCCTGGCGGGCCGGGGTACCTGGCTACAATGAGCAGTTCTTC. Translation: CAWRAGVPGYNEQFF.

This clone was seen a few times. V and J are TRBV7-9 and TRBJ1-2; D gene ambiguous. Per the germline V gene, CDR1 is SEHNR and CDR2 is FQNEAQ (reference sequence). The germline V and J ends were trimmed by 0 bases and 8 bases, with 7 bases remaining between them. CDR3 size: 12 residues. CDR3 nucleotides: TGTGCCAGCAGCTTAGCGTGGAACGGCTACACCTTC. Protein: CASSLAWNGYTF.

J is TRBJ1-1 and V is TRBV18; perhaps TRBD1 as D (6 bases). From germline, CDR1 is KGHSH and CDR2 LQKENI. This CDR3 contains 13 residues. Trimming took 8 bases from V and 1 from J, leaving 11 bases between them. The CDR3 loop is CASTDSQNTEAFF. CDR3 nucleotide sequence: TGTGCCAGCACGGACAGCCAGAACACTGAAGCTTTCTTT.

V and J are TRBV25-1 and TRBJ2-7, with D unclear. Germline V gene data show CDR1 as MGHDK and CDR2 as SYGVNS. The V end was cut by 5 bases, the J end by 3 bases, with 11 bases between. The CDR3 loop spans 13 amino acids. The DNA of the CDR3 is TGTGCCAGCAGTAGACCCGGGCGCTACGAGCAGTACTTC. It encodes CASSRPGRYEQYF.

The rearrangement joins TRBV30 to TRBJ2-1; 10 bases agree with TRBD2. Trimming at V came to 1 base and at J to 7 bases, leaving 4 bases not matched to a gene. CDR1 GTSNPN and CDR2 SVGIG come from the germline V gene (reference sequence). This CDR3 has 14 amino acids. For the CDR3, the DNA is TGTGCCTGGAGTGCTAGCGGGAGTTGGAATGAGCAGTTCTTC. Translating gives CAWSASGSWNEQFF.

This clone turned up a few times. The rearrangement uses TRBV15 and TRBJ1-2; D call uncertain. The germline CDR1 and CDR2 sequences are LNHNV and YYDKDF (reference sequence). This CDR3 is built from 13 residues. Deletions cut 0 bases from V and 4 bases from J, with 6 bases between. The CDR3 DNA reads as TGTGCCACCAGCAGAGATGAAACCTATGGCTACACCTTC. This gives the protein CATSRDETYGYTF.

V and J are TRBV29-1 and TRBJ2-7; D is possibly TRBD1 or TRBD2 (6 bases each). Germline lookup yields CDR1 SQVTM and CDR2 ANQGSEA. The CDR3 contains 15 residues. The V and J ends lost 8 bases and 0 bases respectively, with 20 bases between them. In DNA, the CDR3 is TGCAGCATCCTCGGAGGGGGACCGAGCTCCTACGAGCAGTACTTC. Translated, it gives CSILGGGPSSYEQYF.

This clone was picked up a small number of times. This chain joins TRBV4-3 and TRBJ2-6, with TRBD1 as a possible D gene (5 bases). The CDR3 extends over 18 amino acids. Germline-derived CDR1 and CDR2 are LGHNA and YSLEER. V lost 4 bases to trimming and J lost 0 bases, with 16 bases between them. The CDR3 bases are TGCGCCAGCAGCCGAAGTCGGCAGGGTTCCTCTGGGGCCAACGTCCTGACTTTC. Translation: CASSRSRQGSSGANVLTF.

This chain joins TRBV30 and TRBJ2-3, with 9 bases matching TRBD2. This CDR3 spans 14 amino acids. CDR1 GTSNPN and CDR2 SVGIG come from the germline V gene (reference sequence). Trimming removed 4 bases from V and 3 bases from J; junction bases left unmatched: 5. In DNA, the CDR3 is TGTGCCTGGATGGGCGGGAGGGTTACAGATACGCAGTATTTT. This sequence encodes CAWMGGRVTDTQYF.

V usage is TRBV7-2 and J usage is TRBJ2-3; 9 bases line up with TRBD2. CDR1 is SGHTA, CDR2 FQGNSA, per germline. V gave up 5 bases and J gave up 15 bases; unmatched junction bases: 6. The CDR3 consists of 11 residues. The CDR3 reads CASSRGTSIYF. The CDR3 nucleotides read TGTGCCAGCAGCCGCGGGACTAGCATCTATTTT.

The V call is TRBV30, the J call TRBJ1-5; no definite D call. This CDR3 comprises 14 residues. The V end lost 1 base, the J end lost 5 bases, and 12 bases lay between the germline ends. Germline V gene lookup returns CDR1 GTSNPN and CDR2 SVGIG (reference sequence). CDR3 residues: CAWSEWGGDQPQHF. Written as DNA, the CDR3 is TGTGCCTGGAGTGAATGGGGTGGGGATCAGCCCCAGCATTTT.

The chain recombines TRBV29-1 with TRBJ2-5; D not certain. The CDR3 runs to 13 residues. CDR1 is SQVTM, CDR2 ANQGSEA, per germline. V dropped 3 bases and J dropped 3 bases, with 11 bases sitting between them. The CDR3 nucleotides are TGCAGCGTTGAGCCACTGGCTGAAGAGACCCAGTACTTC. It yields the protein CSVEPLAEETQYF.

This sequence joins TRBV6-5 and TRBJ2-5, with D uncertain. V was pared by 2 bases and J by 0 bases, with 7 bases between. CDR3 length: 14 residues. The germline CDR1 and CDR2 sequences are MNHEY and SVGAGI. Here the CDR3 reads CASSYGGNQETQYF. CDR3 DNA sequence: TGTGCCAGCAGTTACGGCGGAAACCAAGAGACCCAGTACTTC.

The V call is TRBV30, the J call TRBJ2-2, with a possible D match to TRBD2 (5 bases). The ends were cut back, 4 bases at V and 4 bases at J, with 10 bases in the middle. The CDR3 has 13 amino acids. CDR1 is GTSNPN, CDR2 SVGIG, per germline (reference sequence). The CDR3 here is CAWTRSGTGELFF. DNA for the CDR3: TGTGCCTGGACTAGGAGCGGCACCGGGGAGCTGTTTTTT.